The clone carrying this TCR beta chain appeared once. This sample stems from a study of blood T cell repertoires in COVID-19. Method: immunoSEQ multiplex PCR; TCRdb's copy keeps in-frame clones and lacks some. The sample shows 60,000 to 85,000 clones, 90% of them seen only once. This CDR3 is built from 19 residues. Germline V gene data show CDR1 as SGHKS and CDR2 as YYEKEE (reference sequence). With 3 bases clipped from V and 3 bases from J, the junction kept 18 bases outside the gene matches. Sequenced input: peripheral blood. This receptor was identified in a man aged 45-65 years with acute or convalescent COVID-19. The chain uses TRBV5-5 and TRBJ2-3; 8 bases map to TRBD1. The CDR3 spells CASSSTTTETGVGTDTQYF. DNA for the CDR3: TGTGCCAGCAGCTCCACCACCACGGAGACAGGGGTTGGGACAGATACGCAGTATTTT.